The 3 T cell receptor beta chains presented below share a single source sample, sequenced in a study of blood T cells in healthy people across ages. Alongside a J-beta primer mix, a sample-barcoded 5' primer served in a second PCR lasting about 7 to 12 cycles. TCRdb re-analysed the 5' RACE reads in MiXCR, keeping a single row per CDR3 protein. This table holds some 920,000 distinct CDR3 sequences, just over 50% found once. The sample taken for sequencing was blood. The receptor source for this set is a woman aged 60-75 years in good health.

This clonotype was seen only once. The junction and the germline gene differ at one end; a read error may be behind it. The chain recombines TRBV4-1 with TRBJ2-7; 7 nucleotides match TRBD1. The CDR3 loop spans 15 amino acids. Germline CDR1 and CDR2: MGHRA and YSYEKL. This chain's CDR3 is CASNQVGTDAYEQYF. CDR3 DNA: TGCGCCAGCAACCAAGTGGGGACAGACGCCTACGAGCAGTACTTC.

The chain has TRBV7-2 and TRBJ1-1, with 7 bases that match TRBD1. This CDR3 is built from 15 residues. From germline, CDR1 is SGHTA and CDR2 FQGNSA. V lost 5 bases to trimming and J lost 3 bases; unmatched junction nucleotides: 9. The CDR3 nucleotides are TGTGCCAGCAGCATCCGAGGGGGCAGGGACACTGAAGCTTTCTTT. Protein product: CASSIRGGRDTEAFF.

In this sample, this clonotype turned up a few times. The chain uses TRBV20-1 and TRBJ2-7, with 10 bases aligning to TRBD1. CDR3 size: 16 residues. Per germline, CDR1 DFQATT and CDR2 SNEGSKA (reference sequence). V was clipped by 0 bases and J by 4 bases; unmatched bases: 9. DNA of the CDR3: TGCAGTGCTAGAGAAGGGACAGGGGTAGTGGCTTACGAGCAGTACTTC. It encodes CSAREGTGVVAYEQYF.